This T cell receptor beta chain was captured in a study of T-cell memory formation after mild COVID-19. TCRdb reprocessed the 5' RACE reads via MiXCR and lists one record per CDR3 protein. The data show hundreds of thousands of distinct CDR3 sequences, 20% to 25% seen once. Trimming stripped 0 bases from V and 2 bases from J, with 14 bases between. The CDR3 sequence is 16 residues long. Germline V gives CDR1 SEHNR, CDR2 FQNEAQ (reference sequence). The sample comprised PBMCs or a T cell subset sorted from them (not recorded which). The chain joins TRBV7-9 to TRBJ2-7; D is possibly TRBD2 (6 bases). This receptor was obtained from an adult woman who had mild COVID-19 (a few samples of this study predate the infection). Cell type and time point are not known. CDR3 coding DNA: TGTGCCAGCAGCTTAGCGGCGGCTAGCGTTGCCTACGAGCAGTACTTC. Translating it yields CASSLAAASVAYEQYF.